This TCR beta chain stems from a study of beta chain features in type 1 diabetes. Study outcomes and limitations: For TCRB rearrangement, an influence of HLA type remained unresolved here. The study found moderately but significantly shorter TCRB CDR3s in all four CD4+ subsets of Type 1 diabetes patients. For type 1 diabetes patients, VDJ junctions showed fewer insertions and more deletions. For patients and controls alike, PCR might favor shorter templates to the same degree.

Trimming cost V 7 bases and J 4 bases, with 7 bases left between them. CDR3 length equals 11 residues. Germline-derived CDR1 and CDR2 are SEHNR and FQNEAQ (reference sequence). Sequencing targeted expressed TCRB transcripts, as all isolated RNA had been reverse transcribed. This table comes from immunoSEQ multiplex PCR, and its TCRdb copy is limited to in-frame clones, with some not included. There are around 250,000 clones in the sample; over 20% occur only once, and around 0.029% lies in the top ten. A note on this clone: No antigen is known for it.

The rearrangement uses TRBV7-9 and TRBJ1-2, with D unresolved. Sequencing was performed on naive CD4+ T cells from blood. The TCR comes from a woman aged 40 to 50 with type 1 diabetes. The chain's CDR3 is CASKDFYGYTF. CDR3 DNA: TGTGCCAGCAAAGACTTCTATGGCTACACCTTC. The variable domain in full, completed from reference TRBV7-9 and TRBJ1-2, reads DTGVSQNPRHKITKRGQNVTFRCDPISEHNRLYWYRQTLGQGPEFLTYFQNEAQLEKSRLLSDRFSAERPKGSFSTLEIQRTEQGDSAMYLCASKDFYGYTFGSGTRLTVV.